This T cell receptor (beta chain) was found in a study of blood T cell repertoires in COVID-19. V lost 5 bases, J lost 3 bases, and 4 bases stayed unmatched. The CDR3 contains 13 residues. Germline V gives CDR1 SGHDT, CDR2 YYEEEE. The table came from immunoSEQ multiplex PCR; TCRdb's copy has only in-frame clones and leaves some out. The repertoire includes 80,000 to 100,000 clones, about 82% of them detected once, and 22% sits in the top ten. The sample taken for sequencing was peripheral blood. The V call is TRBV5-6, the J call TRBJ2-5; 7 bases fit TRBD1. This clonotype originated in a woman older than 75 in a cohort sampled during active or convalescent COVID-19. The CDR3 sequence: CASRRTGKETQYF. The DNA for the CDR3 is TGTGCCAGCAGGAGGACAGGCAAAGAGACCCAGTACTTC.